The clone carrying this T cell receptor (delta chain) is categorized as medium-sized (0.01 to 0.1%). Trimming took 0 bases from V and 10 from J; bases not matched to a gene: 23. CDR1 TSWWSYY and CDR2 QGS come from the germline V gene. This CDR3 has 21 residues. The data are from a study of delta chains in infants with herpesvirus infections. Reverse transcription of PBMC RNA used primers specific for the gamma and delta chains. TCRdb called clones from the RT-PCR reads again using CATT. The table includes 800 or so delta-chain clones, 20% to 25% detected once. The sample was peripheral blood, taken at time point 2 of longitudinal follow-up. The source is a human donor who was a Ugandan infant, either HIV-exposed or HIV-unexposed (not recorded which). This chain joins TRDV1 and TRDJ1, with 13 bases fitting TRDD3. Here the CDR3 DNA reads TGTGCTCTTGGGGAACTAGCCCCCCACTACGACTGGGGGATACGGCGATTAGGACTCATCTTT. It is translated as CALGELAPHYDWGIRRLGLIF.